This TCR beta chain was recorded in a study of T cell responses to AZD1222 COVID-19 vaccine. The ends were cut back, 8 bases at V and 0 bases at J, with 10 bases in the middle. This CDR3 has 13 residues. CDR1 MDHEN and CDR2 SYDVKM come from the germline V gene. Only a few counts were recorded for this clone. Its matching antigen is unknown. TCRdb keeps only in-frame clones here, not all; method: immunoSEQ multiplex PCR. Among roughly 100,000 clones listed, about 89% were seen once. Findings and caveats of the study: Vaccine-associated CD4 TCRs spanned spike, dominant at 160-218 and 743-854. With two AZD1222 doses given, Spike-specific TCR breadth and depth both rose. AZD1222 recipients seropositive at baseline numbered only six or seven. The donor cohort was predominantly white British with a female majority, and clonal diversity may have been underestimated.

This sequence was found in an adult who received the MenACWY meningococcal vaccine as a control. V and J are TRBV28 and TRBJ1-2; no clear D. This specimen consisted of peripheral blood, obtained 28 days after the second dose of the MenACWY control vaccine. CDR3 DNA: TGTGCCAGCTCTCTGAACGCTAACTATGGCTACACCTTC. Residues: CASSLNANYGYTF.